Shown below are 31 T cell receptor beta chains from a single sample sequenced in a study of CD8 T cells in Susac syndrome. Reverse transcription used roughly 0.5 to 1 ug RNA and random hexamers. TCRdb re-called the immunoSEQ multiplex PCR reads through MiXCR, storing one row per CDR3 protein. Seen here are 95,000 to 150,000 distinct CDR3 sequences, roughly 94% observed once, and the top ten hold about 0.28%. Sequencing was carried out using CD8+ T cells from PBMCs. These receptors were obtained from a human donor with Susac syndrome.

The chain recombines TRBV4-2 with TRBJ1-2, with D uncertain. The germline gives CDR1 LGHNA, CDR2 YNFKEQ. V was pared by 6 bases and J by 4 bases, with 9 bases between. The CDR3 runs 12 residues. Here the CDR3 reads CASRNGSYGYTF. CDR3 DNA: TGTGCCAGCAGAAACGGCAGCTATGGCTACACCTTC.

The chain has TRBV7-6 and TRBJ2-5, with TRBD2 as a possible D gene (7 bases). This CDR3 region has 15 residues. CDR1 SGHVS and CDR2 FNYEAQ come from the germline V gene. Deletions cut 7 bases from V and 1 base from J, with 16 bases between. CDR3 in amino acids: CASMAYGGAQETQYF. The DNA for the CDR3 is TGTGCCAGCATGGCCTATGGGGGGGCCCAAGAGACCCAGTACTTC.

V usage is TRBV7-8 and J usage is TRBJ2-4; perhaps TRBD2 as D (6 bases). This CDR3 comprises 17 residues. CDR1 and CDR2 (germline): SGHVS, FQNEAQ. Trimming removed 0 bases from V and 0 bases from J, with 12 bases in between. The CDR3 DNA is TGTGCCAGCAGCTTAGCGTCTAGCGCTCTAGCCAAAAACATTCAGTACTTC. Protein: CASSLASSALAKNIQYF.

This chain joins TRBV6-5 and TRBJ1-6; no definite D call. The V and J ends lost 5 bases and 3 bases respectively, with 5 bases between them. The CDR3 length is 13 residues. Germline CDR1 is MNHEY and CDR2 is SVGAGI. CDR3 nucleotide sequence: TGTGCCAGCAGTGGTTACTATAATTCACCCCTCCACTTT. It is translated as CASSGYYNSPLHF.

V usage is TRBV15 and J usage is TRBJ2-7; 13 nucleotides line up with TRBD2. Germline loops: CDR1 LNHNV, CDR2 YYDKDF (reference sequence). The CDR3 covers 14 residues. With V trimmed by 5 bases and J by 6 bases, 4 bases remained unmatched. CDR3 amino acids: CATSPGTSGVEQYF. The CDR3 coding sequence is TGTGCCACCAGCCCCGGGACTAGCGGGGTCGAGCAGTACTTC.

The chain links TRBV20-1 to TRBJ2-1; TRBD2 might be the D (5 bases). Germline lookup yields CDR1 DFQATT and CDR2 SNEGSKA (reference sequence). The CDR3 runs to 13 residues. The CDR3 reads CRRVVSSYNEQFF. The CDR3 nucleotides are TGCAGGCGGGTGGTGAGCTCCTACAATGAGCAGTTCTTC.

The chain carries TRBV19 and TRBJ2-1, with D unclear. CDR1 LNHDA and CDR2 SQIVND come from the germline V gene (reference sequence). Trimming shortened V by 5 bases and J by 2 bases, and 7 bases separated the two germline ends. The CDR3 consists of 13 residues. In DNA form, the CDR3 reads TGTGCCAGTAGTCCGAGTCCCTACAATGAGCAGTTCTTC. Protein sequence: CASSPSPYNEQFF.

The CDR3 is CASSLRTGLNGYTF. The CDR3 DNA is TGTGCCAGCAGTCTGCGGACAGGGCTTAATGGCTACACCTTC. The genes are TRBV6-5 and TRBJ1-2, with 8 bases matching TRBD1. Trimming removed 5 bases from V and 6 bases from J; junction bases left unmatched: 8. This CDR3 region has 14 residues. Germline assignment: CDR1 MNHEY and CDR2 SVGAGI.

The CDR3 coding sequence is TGTGCCAGCAGCCAAGTCGTCAGCACAGATACGCAGTATTTT. Residues: CASSQVVSTDTQYF. The J gene is TRBJ2-3, the V gene TRBV3-1; no firm D call. Between the trimmed V and J ends, which lost 1 base and 0 bases, there was a span of 5 bases. Germline assignment: CDR1 LGHDT and CDR2 YNNKEL (reference sequence). This CDR3 is built from 14 residues.

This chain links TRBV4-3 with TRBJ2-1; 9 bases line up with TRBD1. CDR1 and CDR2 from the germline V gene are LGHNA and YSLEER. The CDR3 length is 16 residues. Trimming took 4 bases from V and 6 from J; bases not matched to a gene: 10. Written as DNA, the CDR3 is TGCGCCAGCAGCCTGGCGGTAGGGACAGGGAGCAATGAGCAGTTCTTC. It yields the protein CASSLAVGTGSNEQFF.

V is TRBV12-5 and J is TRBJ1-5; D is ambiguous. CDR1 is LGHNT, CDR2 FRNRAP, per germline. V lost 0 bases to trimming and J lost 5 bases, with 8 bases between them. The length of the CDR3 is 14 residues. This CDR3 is CASGLVGFDQPQHF. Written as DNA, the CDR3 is TGTGCTAGTGGTTTGGTCGGCTTTGATCAGCCCCAGCATTTT.

The CDR3 reads CASGPRGLNEKLFF. CDR3 coding DNA: TGTGCCAGCGGACCCAGGGGCCTCAATGAAAAACTGTTTTTT. The chain joins TRBV6-1 to TRBJ1-4; D is perhaps TRBD1 (6 bases). CDR1 MNHNS and CDR2 SASEGT come from the germline V gene. The CDR3 has 14 amino acids. The V end lost 8 bases, the J end lost 5 bases, and 15 bases lay between the germline ends.

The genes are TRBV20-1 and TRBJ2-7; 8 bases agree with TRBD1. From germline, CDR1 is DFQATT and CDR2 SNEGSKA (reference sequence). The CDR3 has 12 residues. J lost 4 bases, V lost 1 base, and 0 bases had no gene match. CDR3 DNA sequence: TGCAGTGCTAGAGGGGACAGGTACGAGCAGTACTTC. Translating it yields CSARGDRYEQYF.

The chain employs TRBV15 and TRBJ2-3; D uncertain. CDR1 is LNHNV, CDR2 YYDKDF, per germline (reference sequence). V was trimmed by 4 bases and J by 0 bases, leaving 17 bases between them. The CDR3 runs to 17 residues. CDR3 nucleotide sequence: TGTGCCACCAGCAACCTCCCGGCTCGGGCTAGCACAGATACGCAGTATTTT. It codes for CATSNLPARASTDTQYF.

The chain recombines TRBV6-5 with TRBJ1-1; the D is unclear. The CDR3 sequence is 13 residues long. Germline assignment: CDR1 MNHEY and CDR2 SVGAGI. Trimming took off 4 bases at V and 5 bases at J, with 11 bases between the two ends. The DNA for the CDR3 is TGTGCCAGCAGTTCCGTAGGACTGACTGAAGCTTTCTTT. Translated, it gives CASSSVGLTEAFF.

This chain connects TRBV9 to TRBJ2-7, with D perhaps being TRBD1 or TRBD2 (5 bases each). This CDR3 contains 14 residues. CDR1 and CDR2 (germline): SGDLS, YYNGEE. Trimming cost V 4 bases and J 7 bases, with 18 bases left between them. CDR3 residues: CASSLGTVPEEQYF. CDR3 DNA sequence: TGTGCCAGCAGCCTCGGGACGGTACCGGAAGAGCAGTACTTC.

The CDR3 is CASSPKTGLEFEQYF. The CDR3 nucleotides are TGCGCCAGCAGCCCGAAGACAGGGCTAGAGTTCGAGCAGTACTTC. This rearrangement joins TRBV5-1 to TRBJ2-7; 7 bases line up with TRBD1. After removal of 4 bases from V and 6 bases from J, the junction contained 13 bases not matched to a gene. Looked up from germline, CDR1 is SGHRS and CDR2 is YFSETQ. CDR3 length: 15 residues.

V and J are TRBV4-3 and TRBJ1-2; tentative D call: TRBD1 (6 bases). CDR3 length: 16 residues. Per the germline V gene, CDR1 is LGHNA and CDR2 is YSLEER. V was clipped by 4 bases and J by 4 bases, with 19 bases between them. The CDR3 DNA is TGCGCCAGCAGCCCTTCAGCCAGGGGCGGGCTCTATGGCTACACCTTC. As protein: CASSPSARGGLYGYTF.

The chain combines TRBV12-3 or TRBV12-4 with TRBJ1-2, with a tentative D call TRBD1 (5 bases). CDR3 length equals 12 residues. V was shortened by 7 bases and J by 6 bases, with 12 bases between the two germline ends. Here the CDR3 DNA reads TGTGCCAGCACCCCTTTGGGGGATGGCTACACCTTC. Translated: CASTPLGDGYTF.

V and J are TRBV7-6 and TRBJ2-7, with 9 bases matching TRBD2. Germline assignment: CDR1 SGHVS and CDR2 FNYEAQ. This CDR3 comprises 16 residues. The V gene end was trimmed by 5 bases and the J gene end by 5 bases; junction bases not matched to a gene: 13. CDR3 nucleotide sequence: TGTGCCAGCAGCCACCGAGGCGGGGGGGCGGTGAACGAGCAGTACTTC. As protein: CASSHRGGGAVNEQYF.

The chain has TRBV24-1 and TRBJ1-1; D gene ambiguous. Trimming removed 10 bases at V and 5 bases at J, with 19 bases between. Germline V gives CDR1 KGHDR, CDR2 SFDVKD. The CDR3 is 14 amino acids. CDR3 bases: TGTGCCACGTTGTGTATGGGTGAGGAGACTGAAGCTTTCTTT. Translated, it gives CATLCMGEETEAFF.

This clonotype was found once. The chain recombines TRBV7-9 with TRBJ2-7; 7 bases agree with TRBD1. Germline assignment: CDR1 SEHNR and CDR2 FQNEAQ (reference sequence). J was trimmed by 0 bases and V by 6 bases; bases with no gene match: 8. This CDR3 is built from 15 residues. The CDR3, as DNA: TGTGCCAGCAGTCACCGGGACAGCAGCTCCTACGAGCAGTACTTC. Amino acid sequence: CASSHRDSSSYEQYF.

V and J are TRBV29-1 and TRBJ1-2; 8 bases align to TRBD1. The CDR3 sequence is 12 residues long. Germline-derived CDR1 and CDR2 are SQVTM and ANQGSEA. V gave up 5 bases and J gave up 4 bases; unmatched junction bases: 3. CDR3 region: CSVRTGSYGYTF. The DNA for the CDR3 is TGCAGCGTTCGGACAGGGAGCTATGGCTACACCTTC.

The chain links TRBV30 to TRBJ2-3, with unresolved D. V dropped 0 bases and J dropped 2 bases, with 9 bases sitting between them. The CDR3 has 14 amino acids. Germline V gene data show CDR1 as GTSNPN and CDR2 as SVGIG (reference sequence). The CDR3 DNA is TGTGCCTGGAGTGTAGGTGTCGACACAGATACGCAGTATTTT. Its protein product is CAWSVGVDTDTQYF.

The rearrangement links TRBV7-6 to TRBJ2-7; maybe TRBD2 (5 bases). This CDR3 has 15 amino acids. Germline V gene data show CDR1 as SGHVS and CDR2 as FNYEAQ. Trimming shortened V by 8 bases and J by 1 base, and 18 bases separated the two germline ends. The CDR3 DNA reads TGTGCCAGCTCCCCCTCCTCACTAGGGTCCTACGAGCAGTACTTC. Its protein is CASSPSSLGSYEQYF.

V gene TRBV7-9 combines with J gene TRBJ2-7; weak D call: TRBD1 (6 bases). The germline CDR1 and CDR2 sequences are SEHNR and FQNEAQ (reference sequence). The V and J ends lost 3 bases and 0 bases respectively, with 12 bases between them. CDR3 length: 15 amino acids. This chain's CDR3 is CASSLLTGSSYEQYF. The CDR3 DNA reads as TGTGCCAGCAGCTTGTTAACAGGGAGCTCCTACGAGCAGTACTTC.

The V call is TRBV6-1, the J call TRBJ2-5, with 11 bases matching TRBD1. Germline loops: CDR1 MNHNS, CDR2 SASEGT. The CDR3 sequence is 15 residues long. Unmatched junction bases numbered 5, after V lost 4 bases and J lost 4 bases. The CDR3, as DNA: TGTGCCAGCAGTGTTGGACAGGGGGCGGGAGAGACCCAGTACTTC. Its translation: CASSVGQGAGETQYF.

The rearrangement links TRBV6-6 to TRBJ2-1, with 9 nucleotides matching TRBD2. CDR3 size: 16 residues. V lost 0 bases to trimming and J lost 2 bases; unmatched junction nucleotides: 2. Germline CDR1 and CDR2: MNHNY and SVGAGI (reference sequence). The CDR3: CASSYSSGGPYNEQFF. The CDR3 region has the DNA TGTGCCAGCAGTTACTCTAGCGGGGGACCCTACAATGAGCAGTTCTTC.

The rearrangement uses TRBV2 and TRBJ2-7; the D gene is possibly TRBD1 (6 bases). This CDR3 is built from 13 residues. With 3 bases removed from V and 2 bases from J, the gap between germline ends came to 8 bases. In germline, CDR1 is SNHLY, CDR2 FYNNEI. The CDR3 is CASSDTGPYEQYF. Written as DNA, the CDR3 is TGTGCCAGCAGTGATACAGGGCCCTACGAGCAGTACTTC.

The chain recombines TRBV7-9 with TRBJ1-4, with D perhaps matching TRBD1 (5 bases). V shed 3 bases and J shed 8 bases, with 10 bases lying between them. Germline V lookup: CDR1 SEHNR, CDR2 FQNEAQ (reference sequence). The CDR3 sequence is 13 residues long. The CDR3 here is CASSFGAEEKLFF. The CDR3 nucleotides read TGTGCCAGCAGCTTCGGGGCGGAGGAAAAACTGTTTTTT.

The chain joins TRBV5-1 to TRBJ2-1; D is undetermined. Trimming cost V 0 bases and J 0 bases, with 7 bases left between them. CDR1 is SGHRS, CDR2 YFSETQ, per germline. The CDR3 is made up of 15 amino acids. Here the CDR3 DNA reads TGCGCCAGCAGCTTGGACAGCAGCTCCTACAATGAGCAGTTCTTC. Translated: CASSLDSSSYNEQFF.